The clone carrying this T cell receptor beta chain was seen ten or more times. Its matching antigen is unknown. These data are taken from a study of early T cells in non-severe SARS-CoV-2 infection. The TCR library protocol attached unique molecular identifiers to the individual cDNA molecules. TCRdb called the 5' RACE reads again in MiXCR, with one record for every CDR3 protein. The sample includes 25,000 to 35,000 distinct CDR3 sequences, 5.5% to 8% of them seen just once. Study-level results: Private and CD4 specificities were missed by VDJdb matching, skewed to anti-spike CD8.

Sequencing was performed on whole blood. This TCR was recovered from an adult who was a healthcare worker with PCR-confirmed SARS-CoV-2 infection or an uninfected control (not recorded which).

The CDR3 DNA reads TGTGCCAGCAGTGCAGACAATGAGCAGTTCTTC. Protein product: CASSADNEQFF. This chain uses TRBV6-7 with TRBJ2-1; the D is unclear. Being an ORF, TRBV6-7 has a function that is uncertain. The V gene lost 5 bases and the J gene lost 5 bases, with 4 bases spanning the gap. This CDR3 contains 11 residues.